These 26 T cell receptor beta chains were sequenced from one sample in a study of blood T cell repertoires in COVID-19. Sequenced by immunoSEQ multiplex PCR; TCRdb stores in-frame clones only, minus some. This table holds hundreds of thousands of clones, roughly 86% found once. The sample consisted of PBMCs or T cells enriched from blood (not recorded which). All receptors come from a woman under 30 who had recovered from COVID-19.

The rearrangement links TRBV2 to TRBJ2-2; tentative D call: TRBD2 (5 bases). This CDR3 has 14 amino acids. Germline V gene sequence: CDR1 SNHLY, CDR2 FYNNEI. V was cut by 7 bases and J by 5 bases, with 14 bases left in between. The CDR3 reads CASNYQTRTGELFF. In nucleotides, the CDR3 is TGTGCCAGCAATTACCAAACTAGAACCGGGGAGCTGTTTTTT.

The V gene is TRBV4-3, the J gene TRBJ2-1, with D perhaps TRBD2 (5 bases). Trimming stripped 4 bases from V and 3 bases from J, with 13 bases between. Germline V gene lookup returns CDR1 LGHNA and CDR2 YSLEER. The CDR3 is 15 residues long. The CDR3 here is CASSPGGRDYNEQFF. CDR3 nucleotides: TGCGCCAGCAGCCCGGGCGGACGGGACTACAATGAGCAGTTCTTC.

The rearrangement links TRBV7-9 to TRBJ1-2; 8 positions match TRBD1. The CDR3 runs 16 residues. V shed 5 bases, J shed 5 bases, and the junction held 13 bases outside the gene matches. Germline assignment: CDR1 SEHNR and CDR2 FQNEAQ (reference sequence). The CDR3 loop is CASSPTGQGRDYGYTF. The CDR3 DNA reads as TGTGCCAGCAGCCCAACCGGACAGGGCAGGGATTATGGCTACACCTTC.

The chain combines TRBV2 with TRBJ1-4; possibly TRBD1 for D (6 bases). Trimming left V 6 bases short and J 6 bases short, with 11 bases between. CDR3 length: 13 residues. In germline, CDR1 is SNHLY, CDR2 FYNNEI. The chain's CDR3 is CASSGEGDEKLFF. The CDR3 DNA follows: TGTGCCAGCAGCGGGGAGGGGGATGAAAAACTGTTTTTT.

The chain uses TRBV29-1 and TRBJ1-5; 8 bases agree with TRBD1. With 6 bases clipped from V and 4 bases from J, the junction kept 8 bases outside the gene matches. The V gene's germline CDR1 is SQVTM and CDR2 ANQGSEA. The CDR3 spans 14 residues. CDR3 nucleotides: TGCAGCGTCGCCACCGGGACAGGTAATCAGCCCCAGCATTTT. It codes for CSVATGTGNQPQHF.

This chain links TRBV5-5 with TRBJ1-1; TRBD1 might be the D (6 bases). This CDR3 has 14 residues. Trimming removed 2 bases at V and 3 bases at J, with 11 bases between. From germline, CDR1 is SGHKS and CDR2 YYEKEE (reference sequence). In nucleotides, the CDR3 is TGTGCCAGCAGCTTAGGACAGTCTGACACTGAAGCTTTCTTT. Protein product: CASSLGQSDTEAFF.

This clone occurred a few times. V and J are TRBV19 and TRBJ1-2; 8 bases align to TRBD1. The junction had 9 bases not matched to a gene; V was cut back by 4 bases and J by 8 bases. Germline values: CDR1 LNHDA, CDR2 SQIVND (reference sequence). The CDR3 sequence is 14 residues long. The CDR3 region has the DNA TGTGCCAGTAGTAGGCAGGACAGGGTCTACGGCTACACCTTC. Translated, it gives CASSRQDRVYGYTF.

This CDR3 reads CASSEPGQGVGYTF. DNA for the CDR3: TGTGCCAGCAGTGAGCCGGGACAGGGTGTTGGCTACACCTTC. The chain uses TRBV25-1 and TRBJ1-2, with 9 bases fitting TRBD1. The CDR3 contains 14 residues. The germline V gene encodes CDR1 MGHDK and CDR2 SYGVNS. Unmatched junction bases numbered 6, after V lost 3 bases and J lost 7 bases.

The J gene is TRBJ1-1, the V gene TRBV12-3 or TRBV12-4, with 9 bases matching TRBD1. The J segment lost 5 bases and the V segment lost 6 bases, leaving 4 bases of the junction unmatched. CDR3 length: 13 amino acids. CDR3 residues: CASSRQGETEAFF. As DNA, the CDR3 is TGTGCCAGCAGCCGACAGGGGGAAACTGAAGCTTTCTTT.

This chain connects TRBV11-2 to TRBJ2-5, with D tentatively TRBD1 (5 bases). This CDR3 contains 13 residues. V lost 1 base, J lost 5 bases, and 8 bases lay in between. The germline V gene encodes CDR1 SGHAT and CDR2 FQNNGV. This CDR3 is CASSLAPGETQYF. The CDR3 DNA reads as TGTGCCAGCAGCTTAGCTCCAGGGGAGACCCAGTACTTC.

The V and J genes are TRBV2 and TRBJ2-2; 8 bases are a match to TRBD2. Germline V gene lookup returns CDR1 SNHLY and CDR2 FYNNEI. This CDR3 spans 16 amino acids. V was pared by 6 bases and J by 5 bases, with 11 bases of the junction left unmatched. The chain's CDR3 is CASRARSGSITGELFF. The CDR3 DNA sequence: TGTGCCAGCAGGGCCAGAAGCGGGAGTATTACCGGGGAGCTGTTTTTT.

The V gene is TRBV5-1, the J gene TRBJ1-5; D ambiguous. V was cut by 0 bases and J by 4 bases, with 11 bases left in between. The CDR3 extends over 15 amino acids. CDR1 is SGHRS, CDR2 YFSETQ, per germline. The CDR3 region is CASSLGWQINQPQHF. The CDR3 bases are TGCGCCAGCAGCTTGGGGTGGCAGATTAATCAGCCCCAGCATTTT. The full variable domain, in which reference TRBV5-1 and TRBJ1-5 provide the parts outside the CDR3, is KAGVTQTPRYLIKTRGQQVTLSCSPISGHRSVSWYQQTPGQGLQFLFEYFSETQRNKGNFPGRFSGRQFSNSRSEMNVSTLELGDSALYLCASSLGWQINQPQHFGDGTRLSIL.

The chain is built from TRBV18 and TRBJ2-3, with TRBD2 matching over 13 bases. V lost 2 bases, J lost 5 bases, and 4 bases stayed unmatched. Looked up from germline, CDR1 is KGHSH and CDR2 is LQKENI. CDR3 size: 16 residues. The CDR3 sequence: CASSPTSGGAIDTQYF. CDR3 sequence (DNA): TGTGCCAGCTCACCAACTAGCGGGGGGGCCATAGATACGCAGTATTTT. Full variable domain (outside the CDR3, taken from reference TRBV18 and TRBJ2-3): NAGVMQNPRHLVRRRGQEARLRCSPMKGHSHVYWYRQLPEEGLKFMVYLQKENIIDESGMPKERFSAEFPKEGPSILRIQQVVRGDSAAYFCASSPTSGGAIDTQYFGPGTRLTVL.

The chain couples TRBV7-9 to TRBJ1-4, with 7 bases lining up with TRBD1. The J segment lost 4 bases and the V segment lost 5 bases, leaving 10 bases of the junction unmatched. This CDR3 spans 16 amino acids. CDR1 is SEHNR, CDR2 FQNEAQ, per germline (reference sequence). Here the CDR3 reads CASSRDPGQFNEKLFF. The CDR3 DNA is TGTGCCAGCAGCCGGGATCCGGGACAGTTTAATGAAAAACTGTTTTTT.

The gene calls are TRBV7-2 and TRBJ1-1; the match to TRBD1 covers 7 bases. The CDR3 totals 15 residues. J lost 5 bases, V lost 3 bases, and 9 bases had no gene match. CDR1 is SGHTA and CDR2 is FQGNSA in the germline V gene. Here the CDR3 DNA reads TGTGCCAGCAGCTTGTTCAGGGGGAGTCTAACTGAAGCTTTCTTT. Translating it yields CASSLFRGSLTEAFF.

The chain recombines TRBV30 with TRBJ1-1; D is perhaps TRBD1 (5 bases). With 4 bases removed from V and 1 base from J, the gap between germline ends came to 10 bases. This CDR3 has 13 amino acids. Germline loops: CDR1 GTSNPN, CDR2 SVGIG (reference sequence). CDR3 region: CAWTGQQNTEAFF. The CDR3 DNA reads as TGTGCCTGGACAGGACAACAGAACACTGAAGCTTTCTTT.

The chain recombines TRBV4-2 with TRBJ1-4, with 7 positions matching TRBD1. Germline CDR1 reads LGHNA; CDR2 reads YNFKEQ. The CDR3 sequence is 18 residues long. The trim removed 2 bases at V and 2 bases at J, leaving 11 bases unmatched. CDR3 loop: CASSQTPGQLYTNEKLFF. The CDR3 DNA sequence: TGTGCCAGCAGCCAAACACCGGGACAGCTCTACACTAATGAAAAACTGTTTTTT.

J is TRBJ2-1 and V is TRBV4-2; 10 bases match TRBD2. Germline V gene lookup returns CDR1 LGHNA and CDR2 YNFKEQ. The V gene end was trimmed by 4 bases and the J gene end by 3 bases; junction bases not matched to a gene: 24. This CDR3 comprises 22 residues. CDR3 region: CASSRIANPDSGRTQGYNEQFF. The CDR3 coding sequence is TGTGCCAGCAGCCGGATCGCCAATCCGGATAGCGGGAGGACACAGGGCTACAATGAGCAGTTCTTC.

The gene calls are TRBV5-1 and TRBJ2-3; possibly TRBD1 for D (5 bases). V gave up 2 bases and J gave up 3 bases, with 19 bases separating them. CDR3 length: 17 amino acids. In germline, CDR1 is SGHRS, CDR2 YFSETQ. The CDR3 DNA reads TGCGCCAGCAGCTTTGGGGCGAGACAACCTAATACAGATACGCAGTATTTT. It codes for CASSFGARQPNTDTQYF.

CDR3 coding DNA: TGTGCCAGCAGCTTGGACAGGGTCGTAACTGAAGCTTTCTTT. As protein: CASSLDRVVTEAFF. V and J are TRBV7-2 and TRBJ1-1; 8 bases are shared with TRBD1. Germline CDR1 and CDR2: SGHTA and FQGNSA. This CDR3 is built from 14 residues. V was pared by 3 bases and J by 5 bases, with 5 bases of the junction left unmatched.

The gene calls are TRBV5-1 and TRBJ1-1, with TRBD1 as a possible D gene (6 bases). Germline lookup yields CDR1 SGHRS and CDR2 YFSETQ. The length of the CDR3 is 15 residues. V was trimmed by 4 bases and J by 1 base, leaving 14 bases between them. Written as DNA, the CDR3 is TGCGCCAGCAGCCTGCAGGACAGAACGAACACTGAAGCTTTCTTT. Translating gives CASSLQDRTNTEAFF.

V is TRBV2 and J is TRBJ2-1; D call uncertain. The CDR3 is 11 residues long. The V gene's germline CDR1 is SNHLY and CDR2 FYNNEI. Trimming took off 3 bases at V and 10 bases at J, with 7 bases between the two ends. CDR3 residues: CASSELREQFF. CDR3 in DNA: TGTGCCAGCAGTGAGCTGAGGGAGCAGTTCTTC.

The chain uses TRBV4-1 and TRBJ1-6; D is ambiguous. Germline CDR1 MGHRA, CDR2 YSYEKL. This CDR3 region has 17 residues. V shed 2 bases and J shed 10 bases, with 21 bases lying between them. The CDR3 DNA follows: TGCGCCAGCAGCCAACCGTATACGGGGAGTAGTGTATCACCCCTCCACTTT. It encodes CASSQPYTGSSVSPLHF.

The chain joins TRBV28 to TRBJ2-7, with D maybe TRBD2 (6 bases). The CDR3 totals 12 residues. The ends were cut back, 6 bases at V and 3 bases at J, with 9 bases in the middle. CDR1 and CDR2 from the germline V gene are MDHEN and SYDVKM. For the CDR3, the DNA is TGTGCCAGCAGCGGGGGACTCTACGAGCAGTACTTC. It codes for CASSGGLYEQYF.

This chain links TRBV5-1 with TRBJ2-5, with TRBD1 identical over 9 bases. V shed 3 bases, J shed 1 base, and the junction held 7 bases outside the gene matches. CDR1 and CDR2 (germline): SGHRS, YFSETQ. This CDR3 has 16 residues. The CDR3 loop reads CASSWGTGNFQETQYF. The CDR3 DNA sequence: TGCGCCAGCAGCTGGGGGACAGGGAACTTCCAAGAGACCCAGTACTTC.

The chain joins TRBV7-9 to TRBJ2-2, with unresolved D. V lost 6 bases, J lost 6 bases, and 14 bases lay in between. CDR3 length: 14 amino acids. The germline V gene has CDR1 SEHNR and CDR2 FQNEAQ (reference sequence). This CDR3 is CASSSVSLAGELFF. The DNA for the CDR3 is TGTGCCAGCAGTTCGGTTTCATTGGCCGGGGAGCTGTTTTTT.